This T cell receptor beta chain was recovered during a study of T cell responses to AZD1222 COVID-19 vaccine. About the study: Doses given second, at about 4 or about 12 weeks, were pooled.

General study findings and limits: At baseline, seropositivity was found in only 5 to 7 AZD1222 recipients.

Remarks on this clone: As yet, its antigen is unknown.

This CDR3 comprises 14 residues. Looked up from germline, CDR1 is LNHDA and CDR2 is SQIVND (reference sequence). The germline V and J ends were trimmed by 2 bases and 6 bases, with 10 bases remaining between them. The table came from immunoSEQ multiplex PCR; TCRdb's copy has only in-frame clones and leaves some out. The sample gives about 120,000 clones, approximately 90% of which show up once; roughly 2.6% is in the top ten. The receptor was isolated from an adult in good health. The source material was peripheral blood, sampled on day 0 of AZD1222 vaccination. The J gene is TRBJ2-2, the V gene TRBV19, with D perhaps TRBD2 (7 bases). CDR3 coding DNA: TGTGCCAGTAGTATAATAGGGGGGGCCGGGGAGCTGTTTTTT. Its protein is CASSIIGGAGELFF.